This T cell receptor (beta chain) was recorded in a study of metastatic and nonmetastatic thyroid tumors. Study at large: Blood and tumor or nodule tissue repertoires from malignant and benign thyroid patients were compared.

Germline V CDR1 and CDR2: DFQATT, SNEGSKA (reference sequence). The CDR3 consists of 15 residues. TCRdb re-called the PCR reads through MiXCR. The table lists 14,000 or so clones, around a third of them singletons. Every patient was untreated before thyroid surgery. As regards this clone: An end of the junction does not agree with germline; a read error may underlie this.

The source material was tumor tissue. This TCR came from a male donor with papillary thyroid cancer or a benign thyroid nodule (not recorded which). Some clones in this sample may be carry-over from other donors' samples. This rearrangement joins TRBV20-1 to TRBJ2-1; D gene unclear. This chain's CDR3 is CSSRDLREVFNEQFF. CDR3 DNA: TGCAGTTCTAGAGATCTACGCGAAGTGTTCAATGAGCAGTTCTTC.